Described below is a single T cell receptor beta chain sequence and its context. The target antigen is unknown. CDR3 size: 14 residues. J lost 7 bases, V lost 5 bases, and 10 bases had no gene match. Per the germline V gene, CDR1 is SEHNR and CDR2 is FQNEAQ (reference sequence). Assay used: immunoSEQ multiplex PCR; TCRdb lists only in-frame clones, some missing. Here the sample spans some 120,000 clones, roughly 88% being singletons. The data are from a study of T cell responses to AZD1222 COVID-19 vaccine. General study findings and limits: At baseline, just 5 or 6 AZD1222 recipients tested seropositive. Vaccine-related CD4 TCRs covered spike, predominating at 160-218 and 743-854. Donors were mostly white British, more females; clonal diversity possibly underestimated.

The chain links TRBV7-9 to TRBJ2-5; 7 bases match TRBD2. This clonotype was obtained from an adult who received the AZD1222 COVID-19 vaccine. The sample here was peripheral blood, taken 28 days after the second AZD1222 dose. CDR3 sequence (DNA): TGTGCCAGCAGCGGGGAGGGGTCAGCTTGGACCCAGTACTTC. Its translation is CASSGEGSAWTQYF.